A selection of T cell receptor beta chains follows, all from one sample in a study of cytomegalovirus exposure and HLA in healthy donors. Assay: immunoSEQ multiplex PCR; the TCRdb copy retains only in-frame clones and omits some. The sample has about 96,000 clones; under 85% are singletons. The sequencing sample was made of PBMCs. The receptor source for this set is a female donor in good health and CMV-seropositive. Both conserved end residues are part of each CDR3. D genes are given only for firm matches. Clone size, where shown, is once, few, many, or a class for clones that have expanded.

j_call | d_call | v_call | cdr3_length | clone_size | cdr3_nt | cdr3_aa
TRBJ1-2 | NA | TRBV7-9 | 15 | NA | TGTGCCAGCAGCGGCTCAGGTCTTCTTAACTATGGCTACACCTTC | CASSGSGLLNYGYTF
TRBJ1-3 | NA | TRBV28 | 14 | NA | TGTGCCAGCGGACGTGCCGGGGCTGGAAACACCATATATTTT | CASGRAGAGNTIYF
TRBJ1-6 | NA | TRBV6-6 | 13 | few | TGTGCCAGCAGTTACCCGGATAATTCACCCCTCCACTTT | CASSYPDNSPLHF
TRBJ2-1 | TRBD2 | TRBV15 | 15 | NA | TGTGCCACCAGCGAAGCGGGAGCCCATTACAATGAGCAGTTCTTC | CATSEAGAHYNEQFF
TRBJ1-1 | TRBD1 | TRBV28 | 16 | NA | TGTGCCAGCAGTCCTCGGACAGGGAGGACAACCACTGAAGCTTTCTTT | CASSPRTGRTTTEAFF
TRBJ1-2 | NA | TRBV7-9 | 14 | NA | TGTGCCAGCAGCTTAGGGCAGGATAGCTATGGCTACACCTTC | CASSLGQDSYGYTF
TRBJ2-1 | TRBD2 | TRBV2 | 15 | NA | TGTGCCAGCAGTGTCGCTAGCGGGGGCCCTGGGGAGCAGTTCTTC | CASSVASGGPGEQFF
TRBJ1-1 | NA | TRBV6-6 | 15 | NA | TGTGCCAGCAGGATACGGGGGTTATACAACACTGAAGCTTTCTTT | CASRIRGLYNTEAFF
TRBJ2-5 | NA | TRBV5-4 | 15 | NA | TGTGCCAGCAGCCCCGGAGGGGGCGACCAAGAGACCCAGTACTTC | CASSPGGGDQETQYF
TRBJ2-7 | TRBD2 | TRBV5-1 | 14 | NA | TGCGCCAGCAGCTCGATGCTAGCGGGGGTCGAGCAGTACTTC | CASSSMLAGVEQYF
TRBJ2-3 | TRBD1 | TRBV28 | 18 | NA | TGTGCCAGCAGTCTCACCACTCACAGGGGTTCTAGCACAGATACGCAGTATTTT | CASSLTTHRGSSTDTQYF
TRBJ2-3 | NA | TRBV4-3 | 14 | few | TGCGCCAGCAGCCAAGCTCCTAGTCATAATACGCAGTATTTT | CASSQAPSHNTQYF
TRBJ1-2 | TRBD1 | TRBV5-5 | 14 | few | TGTGCCAGCAGCTTAGGGACAGGGCCCTATGGCTACACCTTC | CASSLGTGPYGYTF
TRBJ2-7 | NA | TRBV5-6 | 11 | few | TGTGCCAGCAGCCTTAACTACGAGCAGTACTTC | CASSLNYEQYF
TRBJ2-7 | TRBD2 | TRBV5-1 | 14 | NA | TGCGCCAGCAGCGGCGGGAGCGGGGTCTACGAGCAGTACTTC | CASSGGSGVYEQYF
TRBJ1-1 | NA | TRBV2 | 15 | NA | TGTGCCAGCAGAGCGCGGGGCGGGGTGAACACTGAAGCTTTCTTT | CASRARGGVNTEAFF
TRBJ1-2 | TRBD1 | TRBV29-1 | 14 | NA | TGCAGCGTTGAGCAGATCGGGACAGGGGTCGGCTACACCTTC | CSVEQIGTGVGYTF
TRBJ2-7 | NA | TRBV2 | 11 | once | TGTGCCAGCAACGTCGGTTACGAGCAGTACTTC | CASNVGYEQYF
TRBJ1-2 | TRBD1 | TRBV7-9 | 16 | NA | TGTGCCAGCAGCTCCCCCCTCGACAGGGGAAATGTGGGCTACACCTTC | CASSSPLDRGNVGYTF
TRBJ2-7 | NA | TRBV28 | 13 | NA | TGTGCCAGCATGACCCCTCAGGGGTGGGAGCAGTACTTC | CASMTPQGWEQYF
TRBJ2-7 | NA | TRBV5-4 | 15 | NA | TGTGCCAGCAGATTGGGATCGGACAGCCCCTACGAGCAGTACTTC | CASRLGSDSPYEQYF